Below, 23 T cell receptor beta chains from the same sample are listed, as sequenced in a study of glioma-infiltrating T cells. TCR alpha and beta CDR3 regions were amplified from RNA using iRepertoire nested multiplex PCR. TCRdb reprocessed the multiplex PCR reads with MiXCR, giving one entry per CDR3 protein. The sample includes roughly 190,000 distinct CDR3 sequences, 32% seen only once; the top ten take around 20%. Sequences were obtained from glioma tissue, nonneoplastic brain tissue, or PBMCs (not recorded which). These receptors were taken from a human donor with low-grade glioma or glioblastoma, undergoing nonglioma brain surgery, or in good health (not recorded which).

CDR3 region: CASSFMGDYLNTGELFF. The DNA of the CDR3 is TGTGCCAGCAGTTTTATGGGAGACTACCTGAACACCGGGGAGCTGTTTTTT. The chain links TRBV28 to TRBJ2-2; D is possibly TRBD2 (5 bases). From germline, CDR1 is MDHEN and CDR2 SYDVKM. The CDR3 totals 17 residues. Trimming shortened V by 3 bases and J by 1 base, and 15 bases separated the two germline ends.

This clonotype was recorded at least ten times. The chain is built from TRBV7-9 and TRBJ1-3; no firm D call. V shed 1 base and J shed 2 bases, with 6 bases lying between them. This CDR3 has 14 residues. From germline, CDR1 is SEHNR and CDR2 FQNEAQ (reference sequence). DNA for the CDR3: TGTGCCAGCAGCTTAGGACAAGCTGGAAACACCATATATTTT. Its protein is CASSLGQAGNTIYF.

Points on this clonotype: One junction end disagrees with the germline gene, perhaps due to a read error. V and J are TRBV6-2 or TRBV6-3 and TRBJ1-5; D is perhaps TRBD1 (6 bases). The CDR3 is 14 residues long. Per germline, CDR1 MNHEY and CDR2 SVGEGT. The DNA of the CDR3 is TGTGCCAGCGGGAGCAGGGGTGCTAAACAGCCTCAGCATTTT. It specifies CASGSRGAKQPQHF.

This clonotype has at least ten counts. The rearrangement uses TRBV29-1 and TRBJ1-4; 7 nucleotides agree with TRBD1. The CDR3 spans 12 residues. In germline, CDR1 is SQVTM, CDR2 ANQGSEA. Losses at the gene ends were 4 bases for V and 8 bases for J; bases not matched to a gene: 4. CDR3 coding DNA: TGCAGCGTTGTCGAGACAGGGGAAAAACTGTTTTTT. Its protein is CSVVETGEKLFF. Variable domain in full (rest from reference TRBV29-1 and TRBJ1-4): SAVISQKPSRDICQRGTSLTIQCQVDSQVTMMFWYRQQPGQSLTLIATANQGSEATYESGFVIDKFPISRPNLTFSTLTVSNMSPEDSSIYLCSVVETGEKLFFGSGTQLSVL.

In its sample, this clonotype was seen many times. This chain uses TRBV7-2 with TRBJ1-1; D is unresolved. This CDR3 region has 14 residues. Trimming removed 2 bases from V and 6 bases from J, with 13 bases in between. Germline values: CDR1 SGHTA, CDR2 FQGNSA. The CDR3: CASSLYGVQPEAFF. In DNA form, the CDR3 reads TGTGCCAGCAGCTTATATGGGGTACAGCCTGAAGCTTTCTTT.

This clonotype was seen ten or more times. The CDR3 DNA is TGTGCCAGCAGTCCAGGGACAGGGGGCCAAATATATAATTCACCCCTCCACTTT. The encoded protein is CASSPGTGGQIYNSPLHF. The chain employs TRBV27 and TRBJ1-6; 12 bases are shared with TRBD1. J lost 4 bases, V lost 5 bases, and 9 bases had no gene match. Per the germline V gene, CDR1 is MNHEY and CDR2 is SMNVEV (reference sequence). The CDR3 runs to 18 residues.

This clonotype was detected only a few times. This sequence joins TRBV6-2 or TRBV6-3 and TRBJ2-7, with 11 bases aligning to TRBD2. The CDR3 has 14 residues. Germline CDR1 MNHEY, CDR2 SVGEGT. Unmatched junction bases numbered 3, after V lost 5 bases and J lost 3 bases. CDR3 nucleotides: TGTGCCAGCAGTACTAGCGGGAGTATCTACGAGCAGTACTTC. The encoded protein is CASSTSGSIYEQYF.

This clonotype occurred many times. This rearrangement joins TRBV5-1 to TRBJ2-3, with TRBD2 matching over 8 bases. Germline V lookup: CDR1 SGHRS, CDR2 YFSETQ. J lost 0 bases, V lost 4 bases, and 7 bases had no gene match. The CDR3 length is 16 residues. The CDR3 is CASSDPSGPSTDTQYF. CDR3 DNA: TGCGCCAGCAGCGATCCTAGCGGGCCTAGCACAGATACGCAGTATTTT.

CDR3 nucleotides: TGTGCCAGTAGAATCTCACAGGGGGCGGGAACTGAAGCTTTCTTT. Translation: CASRISQGAGTEAFF. J is TRBJ1-1 and V is TRBV19; 9 nucleotides align to TRBD1. The CDR3 is made up of 15 amino acids. The V segment lost 6 bases and the J segment 5 bases; nucleotides outside the gene matches: 10. Germline CDR1 is LNHDA and CDR2 is SQIVND (reference sequence). The full variable domain, with the rest looked up from reference TRBV19 and TRBJ1-1, is DGGITQSPKYLFRKEGQNVTLSCEQNLNHDAMYWYRQDPGQGLRLIYYSQIVNDFQKGDIAEGYSVSREKKESFPLTVTSAQKNPTAFYLCASRISQGAGTEAFFGQGTRLTVV.

This clonotype has a count of ten or more. The V call is TRBV6-2 or TRBV6-3, the J call TRBJ1-5; 8 bases line up with TRBD1. There are 19 residues in the CDR3. From germline, CDR1 is MNHEY and CDR2 SVGEGT. Trimming removed 5 bases from V and 2 bases from J; junction bases left unmatched: 17. For the CDR3, the DNA is TGTGCCAGCAGTCCCGTCTCCTTTGGACAGGGTATGGGCAATCAGCCCCAGCATTTT. It specifies CASSPVSFGQGMGNQPQHF.

The genes are TRBV2 and TRBJ2-3, with 7 positions matching TRBD1. Germline CDR1 SNHLY, CDR2 FYNNEI. This CDR3 region has 16 residues. V lost 5 bases to trimming and J lost 5 bases; unmatched junction nucleotides: 13. The CDR3, as DNA: TGTGCCAGCAGTTATACTGAGACAGGGACAAGAGATACGCAGTATTTT. It is translated as CASSYTETGTRDTQYF.

This clonotype was counted ten times or more. The CDR3 reads CSAMAPFSGKETQYF. The DNA of the CDR3 is TGCAGTGCTATGGCCCCGTTTAGCGGGAAGGAGACCCAGTACTTC. The chain carries TRBV20-1 and TRBJ2-5; TRBD2 agrees at 8 bases. Germline V gene data show CDR1 as DFQATT and CDR2 as SNEGSKA (reference sequence). This CDR3 has 15 amino acids. The junction had 12 bases not matched to a gene; V was cut back by 4 bases and J by 5 bases.

This clonotype showed up many times. This chain links TRBV5-4 with TRBJ1-2; D possibly corresponds to TRBD1 (6 bases). The germline V gene encodes CDR1 SGHNT and CDR2 YYREEE (reference sequence). This CDR3 has 15 amino acids. With 4 bases removed from V and 0 bases from J, the gap between germline ends came to 13 bases. The CDR3 nucleotides are TGTGCCAGCAGCCCCGACAGGAGAGCTAACTATGGCTACACCTTC. It encodes CASSPDRRANYGYTF. Using reference TRBV5-4 and TRBJ1-2 for the parts outside the CDR3, the full variable domain is ETGVTQSPTHLIKTRGQQVTLRCSSQSGHNTVSWYQQALGQGPQFIFQYYREEENGRGNFPPRFSGLQFPNYSSELNVNALELDDSALYLCASSPDRRANYGYTFGSGTRLTVV.

A few counts support this clonotype. The chain uses TRBV10-3 and TRBJ2-3, with 10 bases matching TRBD2. The V segment lost 5 bases and the J segment 2 bases; nucleotides outside the gene matches: 22. The CDR3 runs 21 residues. Germline V CDR1 and CDR2: ENHRY, SYGVKD. In nucleotides, the CDR3 is TGTGCCATCAGTCCCCCCTCGCTAGCGGGAGAGCGGTCCCTAAACACAGATACGCAGTATTTT. Translated: CAISPPSLAGERSLNTDTQYF.

In this sample, this clonotype turned up a few times. The chain links TRBV2 to TRBJ2-7; TRBD2 agrees at 11 bases. The CDR3 consists of 15 residues. Germline assignment: CDR1 SNHLY and CDR2 FYNNEI. The junction had 5 bases not matched to a gene; V was cut back by 6 bases and J by 1 base. CDR3 sequence reads: CASRDGTSGSYEQYF. CDR3 in DNA: TGTGCCAGCAGAGACGGGACTAGCGGATCCTACGAGCAGTACTTC. The full variable domain, in which reference TRBV2 and TRBJ2-7 provide the parts outside the CDR3, is EPEVTQTPSHQVTQMGQEVILRCVPISNHLYFYWYRQILGQKVEFLVSFYNNEISEKSEIFDDQFSVERPDGSNFTLKIRSTKLEDSAMYFCASRDGTSGSYEQYFGPGTRLTVT.

In this sample, this clonotype turned up many times. The V gene is TRBV7-2, the J gene TRBJ1-2; no firm D call. Trimming left V 1 base short and J 2 bases short, with 8 bases between. From germline, CDR1 is SGHTA and CDR2 FQGNSA. This CDR3 contains 14 residues. CDR3 protein: CASSLGQANYGYTF. CDR3 DNA sequence: TGTGCCAGCAGCTTAGGTCAAGCCAACTATGGCTACACCTTC. The whole variable domain, filled in from reference TRBV7-2 and TRBJ1-2, reads GAGVSQSPSNKVTEKGKDVELRCDPISGHTALYWYRQSLGQGLEFLIYFQGNSAPDKSGLPSDRFSAERTGGSVSTLTIQRTQQEDSAVYLCASSLGQANYGYTFGSGTRLTVV.

This clonotype was detected many times. J is TRBJ2-1 and V is TRBV7-8, with TRBD1 matching 7 bases. The CDR3 runs to 12 residues. Unmatched junction bases numbered 0, after V lost 5 bases and J lost 5 bases. From germline, CDR1 is SGHVS and CDR2 FQNEAQ. The CDR3 sequence: CASSTGDNEQFF. The CDR3 nucleotides read TGTGCCAGCAGCACAGGGGACAATGAGCAGTTCTTC. The complete variable domain, with remaining parts taken from reference TRBV7-8 and TRBJ2-1, reads GAGVSQSPRYKVAKRGQDVALRCDPISGHVSLFWYQQALGQGPEFLTYFQNEAQLDKSGLPSDRFFAERPEGSVSTLKIQRTQQEDSAVYLCASSTGDNEQFFGPGTRLTVL.

The gene calls are TRBV28 and TRBJ1-1, with TRBD1 as a possible D gene (6 bases). Germline V lookup: CDR1 MDHEN, CDR2 SYDVKM. The CDR3 totals 16 residues. Trimming stripped 2 bases from V and 5 bases from J, with 18 bases between. This CDR3 reads CASSLGQLAFNTEAFF. DNA of the CDR3: TGTGCCAGCAGTTTAGGACAGCTAGCCTTTAATACTGAAGCTTTCTTT.

The V gene is TRBV29-1, the J gene TRBJ2-7; 12 bases match TRBD1. Unmatched junction bases numbered 5, after V lost 6 bases and J lost 5 bases. Germline CDR1 reads SQVTM; CDR2 reads ANQGSEA. This CDR3 is built from 13 residues. The CDR3 region has the DNA TGCAGCGTCTCCGGGACAGGGGGCCACGAGCAGTACTTC. This sequence encodes CSVSGTGGHEQYF.

Notes on this clonotype: One base away lies a much larger clone, so this may be a sequencing read error. The chain couples TRBV6-9 to TRBJ2-7; D remains ambiguous. Looked up from germline, CDR1 is MNHGY and CDR2 is SVAAGI. The CDR3 covers 13 residues. The V gene lost 4 bases and the J gene lost 1 base, with 8 bases spanning the gap. CDR3 nucleotide sequence: TGTGCCAGCAGTTTACGGCTTTCCTACGAGCAGTACTTC. Amino acid sequence: CASSLRLSYEQYF.

This clonotype came up many times. This chain connects TRBV27 to TRBJ2-1, with TRBD2 matching 10 bases. Germline CDR1 MNHEY, CDR2 SMNVEV (reference sequence). The CDR3 extends over 16 amino acids. The V segment lost 6 bases and the J segment 1 base; nucleotides outside the gene matches: 6. CDR3 DNA sequence: TGTGCCAGCAGGCGTACTAGCGGGAATTCCTACAATGAGCAGTTCTTC. It encodes CASRRTSGNSYNEQFF.

This clonotype has a handful of counts. Written as DNA, the CDR3 is TGTGCCAGCAGTGAGGCTAGCGGCCTACAAGAGACCCAGTACTTC. Amino acids: CASSEASGLQETQYF. The rearrangement links TRBV2 to TRBJ2-5, with 7 positions matching TRBD2. V gave up 3 bases and J gave up 2 bases; unmatched junction bases: 6. The CDR3 has 15 amino acids. CDR1 and CDR2 from the germline V gene are SNHLY and FYNNEI. Based on the CDR3 plus reference TRBV2 and TRBJ2-5, the full variable domain is EPEVTQTPSHQVTQMGQEVILRCVPISNHLYFYWYRQILGQKVEFLVSFYNNEISEKSEIFDDQFSVERPDGSNFTLKIRSTKLEDSAMYFCASSEASGLQETQYFGPGTRLLVL.

In its sample, this clonotype was seen many times. Sequence at one end of the junction differs from germline and may be a read error. This chain joins TRBV6-1 and TRBJ2-7; D assignment may be TRBD1 or TRBD2 (6 bases each). From germline, CDR1 is MNHNS and CDR2 SASEGT. CDR3 length: 11 residues. The CDR3 protein is CASTRGDEQYF. The CDR3 nucleotides read TGTGCTAGCACGAGGGGGGACGAGCAGTACTTC.